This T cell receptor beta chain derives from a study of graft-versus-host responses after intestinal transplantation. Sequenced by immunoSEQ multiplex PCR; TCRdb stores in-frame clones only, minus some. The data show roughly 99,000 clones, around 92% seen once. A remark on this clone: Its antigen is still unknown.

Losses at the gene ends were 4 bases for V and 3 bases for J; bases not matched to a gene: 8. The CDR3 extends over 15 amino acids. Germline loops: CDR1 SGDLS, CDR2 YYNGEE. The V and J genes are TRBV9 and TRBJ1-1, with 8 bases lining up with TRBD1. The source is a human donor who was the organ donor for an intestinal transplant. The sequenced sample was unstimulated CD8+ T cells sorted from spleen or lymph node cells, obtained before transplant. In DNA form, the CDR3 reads TGTGCCAGCAGCCCCCGGACAGGGATCGACACTGAAGCTTTCTTT. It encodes CASSPRTGIDTEAFF.